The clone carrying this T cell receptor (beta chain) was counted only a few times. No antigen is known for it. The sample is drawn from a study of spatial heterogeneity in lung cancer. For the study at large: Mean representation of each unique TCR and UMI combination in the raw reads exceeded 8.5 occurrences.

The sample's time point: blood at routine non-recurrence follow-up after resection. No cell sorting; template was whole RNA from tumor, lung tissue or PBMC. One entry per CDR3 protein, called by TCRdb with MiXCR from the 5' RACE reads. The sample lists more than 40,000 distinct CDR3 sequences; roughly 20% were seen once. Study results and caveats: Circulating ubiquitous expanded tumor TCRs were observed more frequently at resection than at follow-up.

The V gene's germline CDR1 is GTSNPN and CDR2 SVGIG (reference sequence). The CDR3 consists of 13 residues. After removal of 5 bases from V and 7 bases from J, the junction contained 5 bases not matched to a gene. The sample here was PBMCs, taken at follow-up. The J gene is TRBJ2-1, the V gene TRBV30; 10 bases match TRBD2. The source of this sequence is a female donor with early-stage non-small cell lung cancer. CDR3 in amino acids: CAWLGLAKNEQFF. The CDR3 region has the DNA TGTGCCTGGTTGGGACTAGCGAAGAATGAGCAGTTCTTC.